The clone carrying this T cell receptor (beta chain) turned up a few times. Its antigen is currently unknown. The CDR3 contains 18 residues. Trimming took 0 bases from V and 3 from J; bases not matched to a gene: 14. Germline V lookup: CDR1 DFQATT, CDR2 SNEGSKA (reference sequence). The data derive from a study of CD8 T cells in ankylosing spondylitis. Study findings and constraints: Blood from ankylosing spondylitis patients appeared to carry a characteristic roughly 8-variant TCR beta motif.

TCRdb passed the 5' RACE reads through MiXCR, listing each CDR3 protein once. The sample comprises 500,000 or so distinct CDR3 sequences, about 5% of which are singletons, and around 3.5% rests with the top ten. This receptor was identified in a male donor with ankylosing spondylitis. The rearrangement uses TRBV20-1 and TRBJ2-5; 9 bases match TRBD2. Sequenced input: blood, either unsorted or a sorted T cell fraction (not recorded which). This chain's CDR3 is CSARDRSGGHRLKETQYF. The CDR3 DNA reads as TGCAGTGCTAGAGATCGCAGCGGGGGGCATCGCCTTAAAGAGACCCAGTACTTC.